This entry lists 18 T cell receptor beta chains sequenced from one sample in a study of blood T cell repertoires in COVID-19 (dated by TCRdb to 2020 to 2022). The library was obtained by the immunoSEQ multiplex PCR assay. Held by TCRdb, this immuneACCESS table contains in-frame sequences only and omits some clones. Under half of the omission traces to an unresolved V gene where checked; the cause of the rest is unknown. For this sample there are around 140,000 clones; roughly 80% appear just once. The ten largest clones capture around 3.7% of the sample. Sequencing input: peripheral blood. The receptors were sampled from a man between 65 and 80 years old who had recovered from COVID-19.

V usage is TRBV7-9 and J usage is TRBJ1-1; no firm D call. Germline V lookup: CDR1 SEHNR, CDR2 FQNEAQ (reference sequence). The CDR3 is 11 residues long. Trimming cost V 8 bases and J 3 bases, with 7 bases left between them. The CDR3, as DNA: TGTGCCAGCGGTCAGTACACTGAAGCTTTCTTT. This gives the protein CASGQYTEAFF.

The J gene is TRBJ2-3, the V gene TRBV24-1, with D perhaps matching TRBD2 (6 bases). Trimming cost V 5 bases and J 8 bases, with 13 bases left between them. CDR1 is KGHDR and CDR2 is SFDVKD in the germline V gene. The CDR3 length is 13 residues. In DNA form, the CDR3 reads TGTGCCACCAGTGTCGCGGGAATTGGTACGCAGTATTTT. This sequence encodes CATSVAGIGTQYF.

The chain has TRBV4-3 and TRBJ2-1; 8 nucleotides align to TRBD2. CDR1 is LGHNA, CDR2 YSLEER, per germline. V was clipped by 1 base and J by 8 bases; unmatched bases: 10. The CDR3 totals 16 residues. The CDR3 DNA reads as TGCGCCAGCAGCCAAGGCACTAGCGGAGGTGGCGATGAGCAGTTCTTC. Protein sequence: CASSQGTSGGGDEQFF.

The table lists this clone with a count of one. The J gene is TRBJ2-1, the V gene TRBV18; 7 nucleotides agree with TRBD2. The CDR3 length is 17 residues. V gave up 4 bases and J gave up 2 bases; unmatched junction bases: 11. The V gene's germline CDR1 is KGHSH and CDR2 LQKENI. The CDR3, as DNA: TGTGCCAGCTCACAAAAGACTAGCAGCAAACCCTACAATGAGCAGTTCTTC. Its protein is CASSQKTSSKPYNEQFF.

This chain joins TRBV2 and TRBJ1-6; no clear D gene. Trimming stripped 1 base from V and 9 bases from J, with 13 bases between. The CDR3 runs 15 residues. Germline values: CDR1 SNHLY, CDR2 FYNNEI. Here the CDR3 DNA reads TGTGCCAGCAGTGAAGGGGCGGGGATCCGTTCACCCCTCCACTTT. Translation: CASSEGAGIRSPLHF.

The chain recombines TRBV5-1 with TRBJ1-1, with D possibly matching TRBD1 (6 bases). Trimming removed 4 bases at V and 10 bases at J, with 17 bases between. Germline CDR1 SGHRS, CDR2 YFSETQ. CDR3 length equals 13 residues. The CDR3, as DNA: TGCGCCAGCAGCCAGCAGGGGCCCCCCTCAGCTTTCTTT. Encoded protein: CASSQQGPPSAFF.

CDR3 DNA sequence: TGTGCCAGCAGCTTAAGGGCAGTGGGCCCCTGCGAGCAGTACTTC. It encodes CASSLRAVGPCEQYF. The chain combines TRBV7-3 with TRBJ2-7; no clear D. CDR3 size: 15 residues. Germline lookup yields CDR1 SGHTA and CDR2 FQGTGA. The germline V and J ends were trimmed by 1 base and 6 bases, with 16 bases remaining between them.

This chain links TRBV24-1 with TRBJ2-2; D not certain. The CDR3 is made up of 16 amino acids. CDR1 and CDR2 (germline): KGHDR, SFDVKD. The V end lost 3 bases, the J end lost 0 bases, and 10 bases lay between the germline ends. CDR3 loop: CATSDPGEANTGELFF. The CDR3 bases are TGTGCCACCAGTGATCCTGGCGAGGCGAACACCGGGGAGCTGTTTTTT.

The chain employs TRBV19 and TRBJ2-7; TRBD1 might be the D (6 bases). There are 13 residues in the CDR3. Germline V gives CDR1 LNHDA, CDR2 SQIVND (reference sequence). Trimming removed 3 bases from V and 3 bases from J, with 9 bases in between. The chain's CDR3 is CASSINRDYEQYF. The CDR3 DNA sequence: TGTGCCAGTAGTATTAACAGGGACTACGAGCAGTACTTC. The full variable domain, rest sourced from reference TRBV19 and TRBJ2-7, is DGGITQSPKYLFRKEGQNVTLSCEQNLNHDAMYWYRQDPGQGLRLIYYSQIVNDFQKGDIAEGYSVSREKKESFPLTVTSAQKNPTAFYLCASSINRDYEQYFGPGTRLTVT.

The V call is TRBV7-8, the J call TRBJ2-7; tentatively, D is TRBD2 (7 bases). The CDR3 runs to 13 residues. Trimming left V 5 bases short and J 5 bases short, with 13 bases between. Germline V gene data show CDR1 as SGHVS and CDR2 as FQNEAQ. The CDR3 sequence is CASSLTGGDEQYF. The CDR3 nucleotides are TGTGCCAGCAGCCTGACGGGGGGCGACGAGCAGTACTTC.

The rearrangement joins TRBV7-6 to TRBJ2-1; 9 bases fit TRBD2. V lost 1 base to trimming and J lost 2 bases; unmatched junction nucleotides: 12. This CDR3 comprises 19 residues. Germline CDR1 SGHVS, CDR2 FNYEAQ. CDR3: CASSLGAGGVVGTYNEQFF. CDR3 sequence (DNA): TGTGCCAGCAGCTTAGGCGCGGGAGGGGTGGTCGGGACCTACAATGAGCAGTTCTTC.

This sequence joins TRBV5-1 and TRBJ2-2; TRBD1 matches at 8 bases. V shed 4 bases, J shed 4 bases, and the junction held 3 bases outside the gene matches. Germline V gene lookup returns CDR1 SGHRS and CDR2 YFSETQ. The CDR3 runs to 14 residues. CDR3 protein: CASSGQGVTGELFF. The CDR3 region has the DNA TGCGCCAGCAGCGGACAGGGAGTCACCGGGGAGCTGTTTTTT.

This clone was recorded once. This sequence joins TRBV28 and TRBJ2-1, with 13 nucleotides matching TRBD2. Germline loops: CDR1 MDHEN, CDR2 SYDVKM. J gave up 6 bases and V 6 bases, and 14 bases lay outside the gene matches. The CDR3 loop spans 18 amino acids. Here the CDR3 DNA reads TGTGCCAGCAGCCGTAATTGGGGGACTAGCGGGATTGTCAATGAGCAGTTCTTC. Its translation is CASSRNWGTSGIVNEQFF.

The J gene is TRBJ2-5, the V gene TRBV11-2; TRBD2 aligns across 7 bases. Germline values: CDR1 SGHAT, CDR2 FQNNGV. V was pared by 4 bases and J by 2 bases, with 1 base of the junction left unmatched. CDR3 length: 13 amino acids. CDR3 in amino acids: CASSSGLQETQYF. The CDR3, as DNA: TGTGCCAGCAGCTCGGGACTACAAGAGACCCAGTACTTC.

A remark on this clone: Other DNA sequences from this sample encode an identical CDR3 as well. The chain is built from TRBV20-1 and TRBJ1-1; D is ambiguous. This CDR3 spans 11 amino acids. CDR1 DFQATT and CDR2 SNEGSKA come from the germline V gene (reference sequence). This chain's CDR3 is CSSGEGTEAFF. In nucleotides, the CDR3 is TGCAGCTCCGGGGAGGGCACTGAAGCTTTCTTT.

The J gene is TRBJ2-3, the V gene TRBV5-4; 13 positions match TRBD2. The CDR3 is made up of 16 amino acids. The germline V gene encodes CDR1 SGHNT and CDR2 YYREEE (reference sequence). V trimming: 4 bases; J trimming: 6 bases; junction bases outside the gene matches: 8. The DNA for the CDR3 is TGTGCCAGCAGCACCTGGACTAGCGGGAGCGGGGATACGCAGTATTTT. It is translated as CASSTWTSGSGDTQYF.

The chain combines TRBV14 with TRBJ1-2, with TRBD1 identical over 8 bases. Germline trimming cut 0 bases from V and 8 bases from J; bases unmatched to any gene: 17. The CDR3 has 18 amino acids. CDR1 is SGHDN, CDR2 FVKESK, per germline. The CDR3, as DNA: TGTGCCAGCAGCCAAGATAGTGGCTGGACAGGGTCCGTTTGGGGCTACACCTTC. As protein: CASSQDSGWTGSVWGYTF.

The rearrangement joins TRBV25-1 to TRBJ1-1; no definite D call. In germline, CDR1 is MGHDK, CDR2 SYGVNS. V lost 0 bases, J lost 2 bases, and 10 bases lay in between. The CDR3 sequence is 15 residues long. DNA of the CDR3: TGTGCCAGCAGTGAATACCCCCTAGGAAACACTGAAGCTTTCTTT. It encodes CASSEYPLGNTEAFF.